The clone carrying this T cell receptor (beta chain) appeared once. Its target is not known. The germline V and J ends were trimmed by 4 bases and 0 bases, with 13 bases remaining between them. Germline assignment: CDR1 LNHDA and CDR2 SQIVND (reference sequence). This CDR3 is built from 15 residues. This entry belongs to a study of shared clonotypes between healthy human individuals. Overall study context: The study enrolled a couple of women and a few men aged 18 to 49. Whole-study results and caveats: An effect of sequencing depth on clonotype sharing among donors was expected.

Genomic DNA per cell subset filled all wells of several immunoSEQ plates. The data were produced by immunoSEQ multiplex PCR, yet TCRdb's version contains in-frame clones alone and is incomplete. Of some 630,000 clones in the sample, roughly 78% are singletons; the top ten hold roughly 1.8%. The receptor was isolated from a woman aged 25 to 39 in good health. Sample: memory CD4+ T cells sorted from blood. Subset specified: CD45RA-negative fraction. The genes are TRBV19 and TRBJ2-7; no reliable D call. The CDR3 DNA is TGTGCCAGTAGTAGTGTGTCGCCGGGCTCCTACGAGCAGTACTTC. This translates into CASSSVSPGSYEQYF.